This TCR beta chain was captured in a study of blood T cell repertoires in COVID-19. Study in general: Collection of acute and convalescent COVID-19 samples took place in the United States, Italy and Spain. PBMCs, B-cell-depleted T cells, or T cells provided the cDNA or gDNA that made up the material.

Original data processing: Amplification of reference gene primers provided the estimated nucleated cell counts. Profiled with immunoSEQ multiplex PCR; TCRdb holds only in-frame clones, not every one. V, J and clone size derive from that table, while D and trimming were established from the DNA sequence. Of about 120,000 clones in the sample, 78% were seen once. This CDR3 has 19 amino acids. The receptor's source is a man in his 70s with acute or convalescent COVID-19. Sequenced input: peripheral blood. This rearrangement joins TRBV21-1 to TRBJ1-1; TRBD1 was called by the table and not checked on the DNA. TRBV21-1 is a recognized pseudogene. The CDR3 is CASSKVGTASTSGRTEAFF. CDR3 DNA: TGTGCCAGCAGCAAAGTAGGGACAGCTTCTACCTCAGGTAGAACTGAAGCTTTCTTT.